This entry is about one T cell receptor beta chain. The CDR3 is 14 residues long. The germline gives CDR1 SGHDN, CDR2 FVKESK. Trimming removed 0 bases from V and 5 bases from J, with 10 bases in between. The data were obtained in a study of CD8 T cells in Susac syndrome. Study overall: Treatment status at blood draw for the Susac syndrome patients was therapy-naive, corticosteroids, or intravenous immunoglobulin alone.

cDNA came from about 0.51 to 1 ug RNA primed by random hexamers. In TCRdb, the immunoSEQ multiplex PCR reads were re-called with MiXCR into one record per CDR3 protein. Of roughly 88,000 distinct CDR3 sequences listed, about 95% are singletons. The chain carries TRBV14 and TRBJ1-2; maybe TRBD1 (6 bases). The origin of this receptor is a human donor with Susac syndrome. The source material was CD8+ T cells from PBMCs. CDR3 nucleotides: TGTGCCAGCAGCCAAGAGTGCCAGGGGTATGGCTACACCTTC. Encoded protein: CASSQECQGYGYTF.